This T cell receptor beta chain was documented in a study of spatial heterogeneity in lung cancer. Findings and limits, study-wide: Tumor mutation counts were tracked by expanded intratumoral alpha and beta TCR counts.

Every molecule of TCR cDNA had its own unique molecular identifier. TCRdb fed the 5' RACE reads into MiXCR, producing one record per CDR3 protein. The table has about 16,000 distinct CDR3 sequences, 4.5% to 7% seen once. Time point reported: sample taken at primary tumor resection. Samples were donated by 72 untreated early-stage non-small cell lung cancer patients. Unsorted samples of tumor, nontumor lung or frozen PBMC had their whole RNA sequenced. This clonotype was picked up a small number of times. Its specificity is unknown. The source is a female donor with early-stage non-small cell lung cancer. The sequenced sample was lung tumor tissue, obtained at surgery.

The CDR3 DNA reads as TGCGCCAGCAGCTCTCGGACAGGGGTCGACGAGCAGTACTTC. This codes for CASSSRTGVDEQYF. The chain carries TRBV5-1 and TRBJ2-7, with 9 bases lining up with TRBD1. V lost 3 bases to trimming and J lost 5 bases; unmatched junction nucleotides: 6. The CDR3 extends over 14 amino acids. Per germline, CDR1 SGHRS and CDR2 YFSETQ.